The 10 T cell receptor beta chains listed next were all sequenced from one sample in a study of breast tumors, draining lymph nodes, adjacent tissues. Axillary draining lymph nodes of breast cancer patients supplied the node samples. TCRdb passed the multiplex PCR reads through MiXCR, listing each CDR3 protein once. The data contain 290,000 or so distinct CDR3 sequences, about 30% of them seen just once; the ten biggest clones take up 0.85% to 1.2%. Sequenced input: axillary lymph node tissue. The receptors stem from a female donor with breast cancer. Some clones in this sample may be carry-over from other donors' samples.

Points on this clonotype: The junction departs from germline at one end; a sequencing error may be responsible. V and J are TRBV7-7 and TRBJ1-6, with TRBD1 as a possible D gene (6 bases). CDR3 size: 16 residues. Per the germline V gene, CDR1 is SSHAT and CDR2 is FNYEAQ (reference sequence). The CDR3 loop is CASSFTQRQGSSPLHF. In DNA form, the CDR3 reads TGTGCTAGCAGCTTTACCCAGCGGCAGGGGAGTTCACCCCTCCACTTT.

The CDR3 loop is CASTSNGGGWGTDTQYF. CDR3 DNA sequence: TGTGCCAGCACCTCAAATGGGGGTGGTTGGGGCACAGATACGCAGTATTTT. The chain links TRBV7-3 to TRBJ2-3; TRBD1 or TRBD2 may be the D gene (5 bases each). Between the trimmed V and J ends, which lost 7 bases and 1 base, there was a span of 21 bases. The CDR3 extends over 17 amino acids. The V gene's germline CDR1 is SGHTA and CDR2 FQGTGA.

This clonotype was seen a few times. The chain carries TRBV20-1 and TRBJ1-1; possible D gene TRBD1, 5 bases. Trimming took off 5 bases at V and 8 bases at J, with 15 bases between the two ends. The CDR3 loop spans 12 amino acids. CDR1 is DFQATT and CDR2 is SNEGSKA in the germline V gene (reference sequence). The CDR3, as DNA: TGCAGTGCTTGGTTGGGGGGTATGGAAGCTTTCTTT. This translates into CSAWLGGMEAFF.

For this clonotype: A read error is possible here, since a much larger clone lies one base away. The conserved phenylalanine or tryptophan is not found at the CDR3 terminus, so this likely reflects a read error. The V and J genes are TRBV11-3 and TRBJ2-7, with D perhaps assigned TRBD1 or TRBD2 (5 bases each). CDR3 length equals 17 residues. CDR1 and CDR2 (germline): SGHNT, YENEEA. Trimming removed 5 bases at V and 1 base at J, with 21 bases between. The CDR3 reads CASSLYSGTAVSYEQYS. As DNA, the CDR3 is TGTGCCAGCAGCCTCTACTCCGGGACGGCTGTTTCCTACGAGCAGTACTCC.

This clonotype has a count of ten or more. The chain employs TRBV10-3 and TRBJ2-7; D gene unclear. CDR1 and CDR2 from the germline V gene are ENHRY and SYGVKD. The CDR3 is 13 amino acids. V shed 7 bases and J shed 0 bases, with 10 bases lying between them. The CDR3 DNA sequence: TGTGCCATCACTCCCGATAGCTCCTACGAGCAGTACTTC. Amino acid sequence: CAITPDSSYEQYF.

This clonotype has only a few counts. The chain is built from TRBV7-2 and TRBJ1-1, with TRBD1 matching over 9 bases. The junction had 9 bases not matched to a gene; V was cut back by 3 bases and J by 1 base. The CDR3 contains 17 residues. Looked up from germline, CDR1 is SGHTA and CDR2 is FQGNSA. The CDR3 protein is CASSLEGQGPKNTEAFF. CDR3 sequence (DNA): TGTGCCAGCAGCTTGGAAGGACAGGGGCCGAAGAACACTGAAGCTTTCTTT.

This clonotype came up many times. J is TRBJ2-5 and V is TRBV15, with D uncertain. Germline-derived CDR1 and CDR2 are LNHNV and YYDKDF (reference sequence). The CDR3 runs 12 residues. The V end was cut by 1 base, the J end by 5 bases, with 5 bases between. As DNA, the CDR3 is TGTGCCACCAGCAGAGCCGGGGAGACCCAGTACTTC. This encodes CATSRAGETQYF.

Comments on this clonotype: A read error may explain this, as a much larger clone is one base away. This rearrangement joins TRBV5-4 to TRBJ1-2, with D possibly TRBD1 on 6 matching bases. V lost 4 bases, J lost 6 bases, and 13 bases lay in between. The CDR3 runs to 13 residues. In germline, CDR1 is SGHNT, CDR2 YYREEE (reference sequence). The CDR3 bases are TGTGCCAGCAGCGTTTCAGGGGTCGATGGCTACACCTTC. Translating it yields CASSVSGVDGYTF.

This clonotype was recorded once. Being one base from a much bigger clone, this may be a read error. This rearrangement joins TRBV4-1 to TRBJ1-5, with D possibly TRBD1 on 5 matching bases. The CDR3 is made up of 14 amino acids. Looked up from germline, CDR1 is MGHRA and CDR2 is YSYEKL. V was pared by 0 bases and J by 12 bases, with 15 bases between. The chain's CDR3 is CASSQEPGPVLQHF. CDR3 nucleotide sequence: TGCGCCAGCAGCCAAGAGCCAGGGCCGGTACTCCAGCATTTT.

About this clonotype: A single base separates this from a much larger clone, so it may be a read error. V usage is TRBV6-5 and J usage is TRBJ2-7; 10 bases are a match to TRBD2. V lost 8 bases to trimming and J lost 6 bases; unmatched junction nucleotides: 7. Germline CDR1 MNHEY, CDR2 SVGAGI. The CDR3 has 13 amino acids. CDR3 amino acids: CASAPSGSLEQYF. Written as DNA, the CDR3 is TGTGCCAGCGCCCCTAGCGGGAGCCTCGAGCAGTACTTC.